The 12 T cell receptor beta chains listed next were all sequenced from one sample in a study of blood T cell repertoires in COVID-19. Profiled with immunoSEQ multiplex PCR; TCRdb holds only in-frame clones, not every one. The sample holds about 200,000 clones; around 86% are singletons and the top ten take about 6%. Sequenced sample: PBMCs or T cells enriched from blood (not recorded which). Receptors were obtained from a man aged 40-49 years with acute COVID-19.

This clone has more than one count but fewer than ten. The chain joins TRBV27 to TRBJ2-2, with TRBD2 matching over 8 bases. CDR3 length: 16 amino acids. The germline V gene has CDR1 MNHEY and CDR2 SMNVEV (reference sequence). Trimming at V came to 3 bases and at J to 5 bases, leaving 8 bases not matched to a gene. The CDR3 is CASSFLGRAVTGELFF. CDR3 coding DNA: TGTGCCAGCAGTTTTCTCGGGAGGGCCGTAACCGGGGAGCTGTTTTTT.

Here the CDR3 reads CSAARGSLHF. CDR3 coding DNA: TGCAGTGCTGCCCGGGGGTCCCTCCACTTT. The genes are TRBV20-1 and TRBJ1-6; D possibly corresponds to TRBD1 (5 bases). CDR3 length: 10 residues. The V and J ends lost 5 bases and 14 bases respectively, with 10 bases between them. Germline assignment: CDR1 DFQATT and CDR2 SNEGSKA (reference sequence).

This clone was counted a single time. The gene calls are TRBV18 and TRBJ1-2, with TRBD1 identical over 7 bases. The junction had 8 bases not matched to a gene; V was cut back by 6 bases and J by 4 bases. Germline V gene data show CDR1 as KGHSH and CDR2 as LQKENI. This CDR3 comprises 14 residues. The CDR3 sequence is CASSRQGLFYGYTF. In nucleotides, the CDR3 is TGTGCCAGCTCCAGACAGGGCCTTTTCTATGGCTACACCTTC.

V and J are TRBV14 and TRBJ2-1; 7 bases agree with TRBD1. The J segment lost 9 bases and the V segment lost 2 bases, leaving 4 bases of the junction unmatched. Per germline, CDR1 SGHDN and CDR2 FVKESK. This CDR3 is built from 13 residues. DNA for the CDR3: TGTGCCAGCAGCCAATTACAGGGGACTGAGCAGTTCTTC. As protein: CASSQLQGTEQFF.

The gene calls are TRBV19 and TRBJ2-7, with TRBD1 matching 7 bases. The junction had 5 bases not matched to a gene; V was cut back by 1 base and J by 5 bases. Germline V CDR1 and CDR2: LNHDA, SQIVND (reference sequence). CDR3 length: 14 amino acids. The CDR3 DNA sequence: TGTGCCAGTAGTATAGCAGGGGGTTTCAACGAGCAGTACTTC. Encoded protein: CASSIAGGFNEQYF.

The chain combines TRBV9 with TRBJ2-3, with 9 bases that match TRBD1. This CDR3 has 18 residues. CDR1 and CDR2 (germline): SGDLS, YYNGEE. Losses at the gene ends were 4 bases for V and 2 bases for J; bases not matched to a gene: 14. The CDR3 DNA sequence: TGTGCCAGCAGCCGTTATTCGGACAGGGGTTCTTTCACAGATACGCAGTATTTT. Its protein product is CASSRYSDRGSFTDTQYF. Together with reference TRBV9 and TRBJ2-3, the CDR3 gives the full variable domain: DSGVTQTPKHLITATGQRVTLRCSPRSGDLSVYWYQQSLDQGLQFLIQYYNGEERAKGNILERFSAQQFPDLHSELNLSSLELGDSALYFCASSRYSDRGSFTDTQYFGPGTRLTVL.

The chain combines TRBV2 with TRBJ2-5; 15 positions agree with TRBD2. The CDR3 contains 16 residues. Germline CDR1 and CDR2: SNHLY and FYNNEI. Trimming at V came to 5 bases and at J to 6 bases, leaving 7 bases not matched to a gene. For the CDR3, the DNA is TGTGCCAGCAGTCAGGGACTAGCGGGAGGATCACAGACCCAGTACTTC. The encoded protein is CASSQGLAGGSQTQYF.

The chain employs TRBV7-3 and TRBJ2-2, with 7 nucleotides matching TRBD2. The V segment lost 5 bases and the J segment 2 bases; nucleotides outside the gene matches: 5. CDR1 SGHTA and CDR2 FQGTGA come from the germline V gene. The CDR3 is 15 amino acids. The CDR3 DNA is TGTGCCAGCAGCCTCCTAGCGGACAACACCGGGGAGCTGTTTTTT. This sequence encodes CASSLLADNTGELFF.

This chain uses TRBV29-1 with TRBJ1-2; 8 bases map to TRBD1. V shed 5 bases and J 6 bases; nucleotides not matched to a gene: 17. Germline V CDR1 and CDR2: SQVTM, ANQGSEA. The CDR3 extends over 16 amino acids. CDR3 loop: CSVPTPMFGQGHGYTF. Here the CDR3 DNA reads TGCAGCGTTCCCACACCTATGTTTGGACAGGGACATGGCTACACCTTC.

This chain connects TRBV5-1 to TRBJ1-5; D is perhaps TRBD1 (5 bases). CDR3 length: 14 amino acids. Trimming took 4 bases from V and 5 from J, leaving 13 bases between them. The germline V gene has CDR1 SGHRS and CDR2 YFSETQ. In nucleotides, the CDR3 is TGCGCCAGCAGCCTGTTGGGGGGTGATCAGCCCCAGCATTTT. It encodes CASSLLGGDQPQHF. The full variable domain, its missing parts supplied by reference TRBV5-1 and TRBJ1-5, is KAGVTQTPRYLIKTRGQQVTLSCSPISGHRSVSWYQQTPGQGLQFLFEYFSETQRNKGNFPGRFSGRQFSNSRSEMNVSTLELGDSALYLCASSLLGGDQPQHFGDGTRLSIL.

This CDR3 reads CASSPGFNNQPQHF. CDR3 sequence (DNA): TGTGCCAGTAGTCCAGGGTTTAACAATCAGCCCCAGCATTTT. The J gene is TRBJ1-5, the V gene TRBV19, with D possibly matching TRBD1 (5 bases). Germline assignment: CDR1 LNHDA and CDR2 SQIVND (reference sequence). Trimming stripped 5 bases from V and 3 bases from J, with 11 bases between. This CDR3 is 14 amino acids long.

The chain couples TRBV13 to TRBJ2-5; the D gene is possibly TRBD1 (7 bases). V was shortened by 5 bases and J by 5 bases, with 21 bases between the two germline ends. The CDR3 has 16 amino acids. Germline V gene sequence: CDR1 PRHDT, CDR2 FYEKMQ (reference sequence). In DNA form, the CDR3 reads TGTGCCAGCAGCACCTCTCGGACAGGCGCGGGGGAGACCCAGTACTTC. As protein: CASSTSRTGAGETQYF. Supplemented by reference TRBV13 and TRBJ2-5, the full variable domain reads AAGVIQSPRHLIKEKRETATLKCYPIPRHDTVYWYQQGPGQDPQFLISFYEKMQSDKGSIPDRFSAQQFSDYHSELNMSSLELGDSALYFCASSTSRTGAGETQYFGPGTRLLVL.